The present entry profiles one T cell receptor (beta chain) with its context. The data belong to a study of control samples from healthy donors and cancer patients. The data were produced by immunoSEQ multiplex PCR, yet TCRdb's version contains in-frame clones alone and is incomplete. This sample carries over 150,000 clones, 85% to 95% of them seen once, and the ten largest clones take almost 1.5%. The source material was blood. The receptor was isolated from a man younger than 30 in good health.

The CDR3 DNA sequence: TGTGCCAGCAGCCAAGGAAAAGACAGGGAGAATGAAAAACTGTTTTTT. This sequence encodes CASSQGKDRENEKLFF. V is TRBV3-1 (or the pseudogene TRBV3-2) and J is TRBJ1-4; 7 positions agree with TRBD1. The CDR3 is 16 amino acids. Trimming at V came to 1 base and at J to 5 bases, leaving 7 bases not matched to a gene. Germline V gene data show CDR1 as LGHDT and CDR2 as YNNKEL (reference sequence).